This record looks at one TCR beta chain sequence and its context. What it recognizes is unknown. The CDR3 extends over 19 amino acids. The germline V gene has CDR1 MNHNS and CDR2 SASEGT. V dropped 10 bases and J dropped 3; count of bases not matched to a gene: 16. Alongside a J-beta primer mix, a sample-barcoded 5' primer served in a second PCR lasting roughly 6 to 11 cycles. All samples yielded 2.5 million or more CDR3-containing paired-end reads. TCRdb processed the 5' RACE reads anew with MiXCR; each CDR3 protein has one entry. Of about 1.8 million distinct CDR3 sequences detected, roughly 50% appear once; the ten largest clones hold less than 2.5%. There were healthy Caucasian individuals from Russia, aged about 6 to 95, serving as donors. The sample originates from a study of blood T cells in healthy people across ages. The wider study: About one barcoded beta molecule per two T cells was the capture yield of template switching. Study conclusions and caveats: A greater number of naive CD4+ cells and higher diversity distinguished long-lived donors from aged donors.

Sequenced sample: blood. The receptor comes from a woman aged 40 to 50 in good health. V is TRBV6-1 and J is TRBJ2-4; 15 bases agree with TRBD2. CDR3: CANRHRTSGGARGKNIQYF. The CDR3 nucleotides read TGTGCCAACAGACATCGGACTAGCGGGGGGGCCCGGGGCAAAAACATTCAGTACTTC.